Following are 10 T cell receptor delta chains from one sample sequenced in a study of gamma-delta chains in newborns, infants, children. TCRdb re-called the reads through CATT. Of fewer than 9,500 delta-chain clones listed, 20% to 25% are singletons. The material sequenced was blood. These receptors came from a child who was a newborn, infant or young child, either healthy, febrile or measles-vaccinated (not recorded which).

Remarks on this clone: It may be a read error: a sequence one base away is much more abundant. This chain joins TRDV2 and TRDJ1; 10 positions match TRDD3. The CDR3 consists of 18 residues. Germline lookup yields CDR1 GEAIGNYY and CDR2 EKD. CDR3 protein: CSCDTLGGTGGYTDKLIF. CDR3 bases: TGTTCCTGTGACACCTTAGGGGGTACTGGGGGATACACCGATAAACTCATCTTT.

In the case of this clone: One end of the junction is discordant with germline, which a read error may explain. The V gene is TRDV2, the J gene TRDJ1; weak D call: TRDD3 (6 bases). Germline V gives CDR1 GEAIGNYY, CDR2 EKD. The CDR3 runs 18 residues. DNA for the CDR3: TGTGCCTGTGACACCGGAAGAGGTGGGGGGGAGGACACCGATGAACTCATCTTT. Translated, it gives CACDTGRGGGEDTDELIF.

This clone has only a few counts. With a much larger clone just one base away, this may be a read error. In the same sample, other DNA sequences code for this CDR3. The chain carries TRDV2 and TRDJ1; 7 nucleotides align to TRDD3. V shed 3 bases and J 0 bases; nucleotides not matched to a gene: 9. This CDR3 contains 16 residues. CDR1 is GEAIGNYY and CDR2 is EKD in the germline V gene. Here the CDR3 reads CACDVMGDRNTDKLIF. The DNA for the CDR3 is TGTGCCTGTGACGTGATGGGGGACCGCAACACCGATAAACTCATCTTT.

Remarks on this clone: The same CDR3 arises from other DNA sequences in this sample as well. The chain is built from TRDV2 and TRDJ1; TRDD3 agrees at 8 bases. The CDR3 is 17 amino acids. CDR1 GEAIGNYY and CDR2 EKD come from the germline V gene. The V segment lost 3 bases and the J segment 5 bases; nucleotides outside the gene matches: 16. The CDR3 here is CACDQPLDWGPSDKLIF. CDR3 in DNA: TGTGCCTGTGACCAACCCTTGGACTGGGGGCCGTCTGATAAACTCATCTTT.

The sample holds a few counts of this clone. The V and J genes are TRDV2 and TRDJ1; 8 bases are a match to TRDD3. With 3 bases clipped from V and 0 bases from J, the junction kept 5 bases outside the gene matches. Germline CDR1 GEAIGNYY, CDR2 EKD. This CDR3 has 15 amino acids. CDR3 sequence: CACDVLGGYTDKLIF. CDR3 in DNA: TGTGCCTGTGACGTACTGGGGGGTTACACCGATAAACTCATCTTT.

This clone was picked up a small number of times. One end of the junction varies from germline; a read error may be responsible. V is TRDV3 and J is TRDJ1; TRDD3 matches 12 bases. CDR3 length: 24 residues. Germline lookup yields CDR1 TVYSNPD and CDR2 GDNSRS (reference sequence). CDR3 loop: CAYLLSNGGPLPWGIRGSADKPIF. The CDR3 DNA reads as TGTGCTTACCTACTAAGCAACGGGGGACCGCTCCCCTGGGGGATACGAGGAAGTGCCGATAAACCCATCTTT.

The CDR3 sequence is CACDTLRLGLGDTFDTDKLIF. In nucleotides, the CDR3 is TGTGCCTGTGACACCCTTCGATTGGGACTGGGGGATACTTTTGACACCGATAAACTCATCTTT. V usage is TRDV2 and J usage is TRDJ1; 12 bases map to TRDD3. V lost 0 bases to trimming and J lost 0 bases; unmatched junction nucleotides: 16. Germline-derived CDR1 and CDR2 are GEAIGNYY and EKD. CDR3 length: 21 amino acids.

The chain links TRDV2 to TRDJ1, with 11 bases fitting TRDD3. The CDR3 spans 20 residues. Germline loops: CDR1 GEAIGNYY, CDR2 EKD. The junction had 17 bases not matched to a gene; V was cut back by 3 bases and J by 0 bases. The CDR3 is CACDSLGDTWGKGYTDKLIF. The CDR3 DNA reads TGTGCCTGTGACTCCCTGGGGGATACTTGGGGCAAAGGGTACACCGATAAACTCATCTTT.

Details on this clone: A junction end diverges from the germline sequence, so it may reflect a read error. This chain joins TRDV2 and TRDJ1, with 11 bases aligning to TRDD3. Per germline, CDR1 GEAIGNYY and CDR2 EKD. The CDR3 runs 17 residues. CDR3 DNA sequence: TGTGCCTGTGGCACCTTGGGGGATACGCGTAACCCCCATAAACTCATCTTT. As protein: CACGTLGDTRNPHKLIF.

The J gene is TRDJ1, the V gene TRDV1; the match to TRDD3 covers 13 bases. Germline loops: CDR1 TSWWSYY, CDR2 QGS. Germline trimming cut 2 bases from V and 7 bases from J; bases unmatched to any gene: 22. The CDR3 is made up of 21 amino acids. DNA for the CDR3: TGTGCTCTTGGGGAAGATCTTGGGGAACTAAGACTGGGGGATACGAAGTGTAAACTCATCTTT. Protein product: CALGEDLGELRLGDTKCKLIF.